This TCR beta chain was obtained from a study of regulatory T cells in long-lasting Graves disease. TCRdb fed the reads into MiXCR, producing one record per CDR3 protein. The data contain roughly 1,200 distinct CDR3 sequences, roughly 51% of them singletons. The CDR3 totals 16 residues. There was RNA extracted from PBMCs, and the TCR library was made from it. The chain uses TRBV21-1 and TRBJ2-7; TRBD2 is the table's D call and was not checked against the DNA. TRBV21-1 is designated a pseudogene. The receptor's source is a female donor with Graves disease. Sequencing used peripheral blood mononuclear cells (PBMCs), obtained with antithyroid drug treatment, in newly diagnosed or persistent Graves disease (not recorded which). CDR3 protein: CASSKALEGMAYEQYF. DNA for the CDR3: TGTGCCAGCAGCAAAGCGCTCGAGGGAATGGCCTACGAGCAGTACTTC.